The 3 T cell receptor beta chains below were found in one sample sequenced in a study of blood T cell repertoires in COVID-19. Assay used: immunoSEQ multiplex PCR; TCRdb lists only in-frame clones, some missing. Among over 65,000 clones listed, 65% to 90% were seen once. The sequencing sample was made of peripheral blood. The receptor set was obtained from a man older than 75 with active COVID-19.

The DNA of the CDR3 is TGTGCCAGCAGTGAATTCGGAGACGAAAAACTGTTTTTT. It codes for CASSEFGDEKLFF. The chain uses TRBV6-1 and TRBJ1-4; D is unresolved. The CDR3 loop spans 13 amino acids. Germline V gene sequence: CDR1 MNHNS, CDR2 SASEGT. V dropped 2 bases and J dropped 8 bases, with 9 bases sitting between them.

The chain uses TRBV6-2 or TRBV6-3 and TRBJ2-6, with 8 bases identical to TRBD1. V dropped 2 bases and J dropped 2; count of bases not matched to a gene: 5. CDR3 size: 17 residues. Germline V gene lookup returns CDR1 MNHEY and CDR2 SVGEGT. CDR3 nucleotide sequence: TGTGCCAGCAGTTACAGACCAGGGGGCACTGGGGCCAACGTCCTGACTTTC. As protein: CASSYRPGGTGANVLTF.

The genes are TRBV24-1 and TRBJ1-2; D is possibly TRBD1 (6 bases). The CDR3 has 14 amino acids. Germline V gene sequence: CDR1 KGHDR, CDR2 SFDVKD. The V and J ends lost 2 bases and 8 bases respectively, with 14 bases between them. The chain's CDR3 is CATSDSQGLGGYTF. CDR3 nucleotide sequence: TGTGCCACCAGTGATTCTCAGGGGCTGGGGGGCTACACCTTC.